These 8 T cell receptor beta chains were all obtained from the same sample, sequenced in a study of T cells in tuberculosis. This table comes from immunoSEQ multiplex PCR, and its TCRdb copy is limited to in-frame clones, with some not included. Of 80,000 to 90,000 clones in the sample, more than 75% were seen once. After thawing and overnight rest, PBMC were stained with GMM-loaded CD1B tetramer, viability dye and anti-CD3 for sorting. The lipid loaded on the CD1B tetramers was C32 glucose monomycolate from Rhodococcus equi. Sequencing was performed on CD1b-GMM tetramer-negative cells sorted from PBMCs. These receptors were collected from an adult woman with latent tuberculosis.

The J gene is TRBJ1-2, the V gene TRBV29-1, with 8 bases that match TRBD1. The V gene end was trimmed by 0 bases and the J gene end by 6 bases; junction bases not matched to a gene: 3. The CDR3 runs to 13 residues. The germline V gene has CDR1 SQVTM and CDR2 ANQGSEA. CDR3 DNA sequence: TGCAGCGTTGAAGAGGACAGGGTCCATGGCTACACCTTC. Translating it yields CSVEEDRVHGYTF.

The chain recombines TRBV5-6 with TRBJ2-7, with 8 bases identical to TRBD1. Trimming took 0 bases from V and 6 from J; bases not matched to a gene: 2. In germline, CDR1 is SGHDT, CDR2 YYEEEE. The CDR3 contains 13 residues. CDR3 coding DNA: TGTGCCAGCAGCTTGGTAGGACAGGGCGAGCAGTACTTC. Protein: CASSLVGQGEQYF.

CDR3 residues: CASRGPDYGYTF. The CDR3 DNA sequence: TGTGCCAGCAGGGGGCCAGACTATGGCTACACCTTC. This chain uses TRBV19 with TRBJ1-2; 8 bases match TRBD1. J was trimmed by 3 bases and V by 9 bases; bases with no gene match: 3. The CDR3 is 12 amino acids. Per the germline V gene, CDR1 is LNHDA and CDR2 is SQIVND (reference sequence).

J is TRBJ1-3 and V is TRBV6-5, with 7 bases aligning to TRBD1. J was trimmed by 2 bases and V by 7 bases; bases with no gene match: 2. CDR1 and CDR2 (germline): MNHEY, SVGAGI. The CDR3 spans 13 residues. The CDR3 protein is CASKGQTGNTIYF. The DNA of the CDR3 is TGTGCCAGCAAGGGACAGACTGGAAACACCATATATTTT.

The table lists this clone with a count of one. J is TRBJ1-2 and V is TRBV5-1, with 9 bases identical to TRBD1. The length of the CDR3 is 15 residues. Losses at the gene ends were 5 bases for V and 8 bases for J; bases not matched to a gene: 13. Germline CDR1 SGHRS, CDR2 YFSETQ. The CDR3, as DNA: TGCGCCAGCAGGCCTACCGGGACAGGGCCGGGGGGCTACACCTTC. Translated: CASRPTGTGPGGYTF.

The rearrangement joins TRBV27 to TRBJ1-5, with 7 bases that match TRBD1. V lost 6 bases to trimming and J lost 3 bases; unmatched junction nucleotides: 8. The CDR3 extends over 15 amino acids. Germline loops: CDR1 MNHEY, CDR2 SMNVEV (reference sequence). The CDR3 is CASRPRDSYNQPQHF. CDR3 bases: TGTGCCAGCAGACCCCGGGACAGTTACAATCAGCCCCAGCATTTT.

The chain has TRBV6-1 and TRBJ1-6, with 9 bases that match TRBD1. In germline, CDR1 is MNHNS, CDR2 SASEGT. After removal of 4 bases from V and 9 bases from J, the junction contained 7 bases not matched to a gene. This CDR3 has 15 amino acids. CDR3 loop: CASSGYRDRASPLHF. The CDR3 nucleotides read TGTGCCAGCAGTGGGTACCGGGACAGGGCTTCACCCCTCCACTTT.

This rearrangement joins TRBV6-5 to TRBJ1-2, with 11 bases aligning to TRBD1. Germline assignment: CDR1 MNHEY and CDR2 SVGAGI. V lost 6 bases and J lost 8; bases outside the gene matches: 11. This CDR3 has 15 residues. This CDR3 reads CASRPAGTGGLGYTF. Here the CDR3 DNA reads TGTGCCAGCAGACCCGCCGGGACAGGGGGTCTCGGCTACACCTTC.